A selection of T cell receptor beta chains follows, all from one sample in a study of T cells after yellow fever vaccination. TCRdb fed the 5' RACE reads into MiXCR, producing one record per CDR3 protein. The sample lists about 350,000 distinct CDR3 sequences; approximately 13% were seen once. This specimen was CD4+ T cells sorted from PBMCs, taken 15 days after the yellow fever booster vaccination. These receptors came from a young man who received the YFV17D yellow fever vaccine. The CDR3 runs from the conserved cysteine through the conserved F or W. The D gene is left open where the match is weak. Rows may omit the clone size; those that give it use once, few, many or a size class.

.	TRBV18	TRBJ2-3	few	TGTGCCAGCTCACCGTGGGGGAACAGAGGTAGGACAGATACGCAGTATTTT	CASSPWGNRGRTDTQYF
.	TRBV24-1	TRBJ1-2	.	TGTGCCACCAGTGAGGACGGGTATTCGGACTACACCTTC	CATSEDGYSDYTF
.	TRBV5-1	TRBJ2-2	many	TGCGCCAGCAGCTTGTTGCAGACGAACACCGGGGAGCTGTTTTTT	CASSLLQTNTGELFF
TRBD2	TRBV4-3	TRBJ2-3	many	TGCGCCAGCAGCCAAGGTCCTAGCGGGGCGGGGGATACGCAGTATTTT	CASSQGPSGAGDTQYF
.	TRBV7-2	TRBJ1-2	once	TGTGCCAGCAGCCCCAGGAATTTTATCGGCTACACCTTC	CASSPRNFIGYTF
.	TRBV6-2/TRBV6-3	TRBJ2-4	.	TGTGCCAGCAAGTGGTCCGGCCTCAACATTCAGTACTTC	CASKWSGLNIQYF
TRBD2	TRBV5-1	TRBJ2-1	many	TGCGCCAGCAGCTTACTAGCGGGGGGGTTTGAGCAGTTCTTC	CASSLLAGGFEQFF
TRBD2	TRBV7-9	TRBJ2-3	many	TGTGCCAGCAGCTTAACTAGCGGGGCGCCAGATACGCAGTATTTT	CASSLTSGAPDTQYF
.	TRBV7-7	TRBJ2-2	few	TGTGCTAGCAGCTTAGCTGCGGGAACGACCGGGGAGCTGTTTTTT	CASSLAAGTTGELFF
.	TRBV11-2	TRBJ2-2	few	TGTGCCAGCAGCCCGCAGGGTGCGAACACCGGGGAGCTGTTTTTT	CASSPQGANTGELFF
TRBD1	TRBV19	TRBJ1-1	few	TGTGCCAGACAGGGGTACACTGAAGCTTTCTTT	CARQGYTEAFF
.	TRBV6-4	TRBJ2-2	.	TGTGCCAGCAGTCCCGGGAGTAACACCGGGGAGCTGTTTTTT	CASSPGSNTGELFF
TRBD2	TRBV20-1	TRBJ2-1	.	TGCAGTGGCCAGCGGGGGTATGAGCAGTTCTTC	CSGQRGYEQFF
TRBD1	TRBV6-1	TRBJ2-7	.	TGTGCCAGCAGTGGACAGGGGCTCGCCTACGAGCAGTACTTC	CASSGQGLAYEQYF
.	TRBV12-3/TRBV12-4	TRBJ1-5	many	TGTGCCAGCAGTTTATTGTATAGCAATCAGCCCCAGCATTTT	CASSLLYSNQPQHF
.	TRBV6-2/TRBV6-3	TRBJ1-5	.	TGTGCCAGCAGAACTACAGGTCAGCCCCAGCATTTT	CASRTTGQPQHF
.	TRBV6-1	TRBJ2-5	.	TGTGCCAGCAGTGTGGACAGCCAACAAGAGACCCAGTACTTC	CASSVDSQQETQYF
.	TRBV7-9	TRBJ1-2	.	TGTGCCAGCAGCTTAGAGGGCCGGGACGGGGGCTACACCTTC	CASSLEGRDGGYTF
.	TRBV4-3	TRBJ2-2	few	TGCGCCAGCAGCCTTCTGGAGGTAACCGGGGAGCTGTTTTTT	CASSLLEVTGELFF
TRBD1	TRBV5-1	TRBJ2-3	many	TGCGCCAGCAGCTTGCAACCCGACAGGGGTACAGATACGCAGTATTTT	CASSLQPDRGTDTQYF
.	TRBV4-3	TRBJ1-4	.	TGCGCCAGCAGCCGTAAGGGAGGAGGGCCCAATGAAAAACTGTTTTTT	CASSRKGGGPNEKLFF
.	TRBV7-2	TRBJ2-5	.	TGTGCCAGCAGCGAACTAGCCCAAGAGACCCAGTACTTC	CASSELAQETQYF
.	TRBV7-8	TRBJ2-7	.	TGTGCCAGCAGCCCGGAGAGCGGACTCTCCTACGAGCAGTACTTC	CASSPESGLSYEQYF
TRBD1	TRBV5-1	TRBJ2-3	.	TGCGCCAGCAGCCCAGAGACAGGGTGGACAGATACGCAGTATTTT	CASSPETGWTDTQYF
.	TRBV10-1	TRBJ2-2	few	TGCGCCAGCAGTGAGGGCTCTAGCCGCGGCGGGGAGCTGTTTTTT	CASSEGSSRGGELFF
TRBD1	TRBV24-1	TRBJ2-1	.	TGTGCCACCAGTGATTATCCCCGACAGGGAAGCAATGAGCAGTTCTTC	CATSDYPRQGSNEQFF
.	TRBV5-1	TRBJ2-3	few	TGCGCCAGCAGCTTCCGACAGGTCCCTGATACGCAGTATTTT	CASSFRQVPDTQYF
TRBD2	TRBV7-2	TRBJ2-1	few	TGTGCCAGCAGCCCTCGCGGGGCTAGCGGGGGGGGCTACAATGAGCAGTTCTTC	CASSPRGASGGGYNEQFF
TRBD2	TRBV20-1	TRBJ2-3	many	TGCAGTGCTACGAAACTAGCGGGGGGGCCAAATACGCAGTATTTT	CSATKLAGGPNTQYF
TRBD1	TRBV5-4	TRBJ2-5	many	TGCGCCAGCAGCTTGCAGGGGGCCAAAGAGACCCAGTACTTC	CASSLQGAKETQYF
.	TRBV12-5	TRBJ2-1	few	TGTGCTAGTGGCGTGCTGCCGATTGGGGAGCAGTTCTTC	CASGVLPIGEQFF
TRBD1	TRBV20-1	TRBJ2-1	.	TGCAGTGCTGCCGGGACAGGGGCCTTCCAGTTCTTC	CSAAGTGAFQFF
.	TRBV12-3/TRBV12-4	TRBJ2-1	.	TGTGCCAGCAGTTTCCCCCGGCAGGCGACCTCCTACAATGAGCAGTTCTTC	CASSFPRQATSYNEQFF
.	TRBV5-1	TRBJ2-2	few	TGCGCCAGCAGCTTGGAGGGGGGACCCGACACCGGGGAGCTGTTTTTT	CASSLEGGPDTGELFF
TRBD2	TRBV5-1	TRBJ2-3	.	TGCGCCAGCACTAGCCGACTAGCCGGAGATACGCAGTATTTT	CASTSRLAGDTQYF
TRBD1	TRBV7-2	TRBJ1-5	few	TGTGCCAGCAGCTTAGTCAGGGGGGAGCCCCAGCATTTT	CASSLVRGEPQHF
.	TRBV5-1	TRBJ2-3	.	TGCGCCAGCAGCTGGGGAGTCCAGGGTTCCGATACGCAGTATTTT	CASSWGVQGSDTQYF
.	TRBV7-6	TRBJ2-2	.	TGTGCCAGCAGCAGGGCCAAGGACGGGGAGCTGTTTTTT	CASSRAKDGELFF
.	TRBV18	TRBJ2-3	.	TGTGCCAGCTCACCATTTTTTTTAGGGGCCAAAAGCACAGATACGCAGTATTTT	CASSPFFLGAKSTDTQYF
TRBD1	TRBV11-2	TRBJ1-2	.	TGTGCCAGCAGCCAGACAGGGGCCGGCGGCTACGCCTTC	CASSQTGAGGYAF
.	TRBV3-1	TRBJ1-1	.	TGTGCCAGCAGCCAAGATCGCCGGGGCACTGAAGCTTTCTTT	CASSQDRRGTEAFF
.	TRBV20-1	TRBJ1-3	.	TGCAGTGCTACAACAGGGTCTGGAAACACCATATATTTT	CSATTGSGNTIYF
.	TRBV5-1	TRBJ2-1	many	TGCGCCAGCAGCTGGGGGTCGGGGGGCATGAATGAGCAGTTCTTC	CASSWGSGGMNEQFF
TRBD1	TRBV10-3	TRBJ2-3	.	TGTGCCATCAGTGAGCCGTTGGGGGACAGAGATACGCAGTATTTT	CAISEPLGDRDTQYF
.	TRBV18	TRBJ2-5	.	TGTGCCAGCTCGCCCACTAGGGTCCTGCAAGAGACCCAGTACTTC	CASSPTRVLQETQYF
.	TRBV5-5	TRBJ1-3	many	TGTGCCAGCCACCAATCGGGGACCCCTATAAACACCATATATTTT	CASHQSGTPINTIYF
.	TRBV5-5	TRBJ1-6	few	TGTGCCAGCAGCTTGGTTGGGACGAGCTCCTATAATTCACCCCTCCACTTT	CASSLVGTSSYNSPLHF
.	TRBV6-5	TRBJ2-3	.	TGTGCCAGCAGTTACATGGGGCCTTTCACAGATACGCAGTATTTT	CASSYMGPFTDTQYF
.	TRBV11-2	TRBJ1-2	few	TGTGCCAGCAGCTTAGGGGCCAGGGAGAACTATGGCTACACCTTC	CASSLGARENYGYTF